By proportion, the clone carrying this T cell receptor beta chain is medium-sized. Its antigen is as yet unknown. The entry originates in a study of PD-1 blockade in classical Hodgkin lymphoma. Findings and caveats of the study: Newly diagnosed patients were reported to start with lower TCR diversity than healthy donors.

All patients experienced relapse after autologous stem cell transplantation, and brentuximab vedotin exposure was variable. Under best response, outcomes were complete response, partial response or progressive disease. The germline V and J ends were trimmed by 1 base and 7 bases, with 10 bases remaining between them. Germline assignment: CDR1 LGHNA and CDR2 YNFKEQ. The CDR3 is 13 amino acids. Using immunoSEQ multiplex PCR, the repertoire was profiled, and TCRdb retains in-frame clones only, with some absent. Altogether some 31,000 clones are present, more than 60% being singletons, with the ten largest covering around 15%.

V and J are TRBV4-2 and TRBJ1-1; D is ambiguous. The TCR sequence derives from a human donor with classical Hodgkin lymphoma. Sequencing was performed on peripheral blood mononuclear cells (PBMCs), taken before the second cycle of nivolumab. CDR3 amino acids: CASSQALEGEAFF. DNA of the CDR3: TGTGCCAGCAGCCAAGCTCTAGAGGGTGAAGCTTTCTTT.